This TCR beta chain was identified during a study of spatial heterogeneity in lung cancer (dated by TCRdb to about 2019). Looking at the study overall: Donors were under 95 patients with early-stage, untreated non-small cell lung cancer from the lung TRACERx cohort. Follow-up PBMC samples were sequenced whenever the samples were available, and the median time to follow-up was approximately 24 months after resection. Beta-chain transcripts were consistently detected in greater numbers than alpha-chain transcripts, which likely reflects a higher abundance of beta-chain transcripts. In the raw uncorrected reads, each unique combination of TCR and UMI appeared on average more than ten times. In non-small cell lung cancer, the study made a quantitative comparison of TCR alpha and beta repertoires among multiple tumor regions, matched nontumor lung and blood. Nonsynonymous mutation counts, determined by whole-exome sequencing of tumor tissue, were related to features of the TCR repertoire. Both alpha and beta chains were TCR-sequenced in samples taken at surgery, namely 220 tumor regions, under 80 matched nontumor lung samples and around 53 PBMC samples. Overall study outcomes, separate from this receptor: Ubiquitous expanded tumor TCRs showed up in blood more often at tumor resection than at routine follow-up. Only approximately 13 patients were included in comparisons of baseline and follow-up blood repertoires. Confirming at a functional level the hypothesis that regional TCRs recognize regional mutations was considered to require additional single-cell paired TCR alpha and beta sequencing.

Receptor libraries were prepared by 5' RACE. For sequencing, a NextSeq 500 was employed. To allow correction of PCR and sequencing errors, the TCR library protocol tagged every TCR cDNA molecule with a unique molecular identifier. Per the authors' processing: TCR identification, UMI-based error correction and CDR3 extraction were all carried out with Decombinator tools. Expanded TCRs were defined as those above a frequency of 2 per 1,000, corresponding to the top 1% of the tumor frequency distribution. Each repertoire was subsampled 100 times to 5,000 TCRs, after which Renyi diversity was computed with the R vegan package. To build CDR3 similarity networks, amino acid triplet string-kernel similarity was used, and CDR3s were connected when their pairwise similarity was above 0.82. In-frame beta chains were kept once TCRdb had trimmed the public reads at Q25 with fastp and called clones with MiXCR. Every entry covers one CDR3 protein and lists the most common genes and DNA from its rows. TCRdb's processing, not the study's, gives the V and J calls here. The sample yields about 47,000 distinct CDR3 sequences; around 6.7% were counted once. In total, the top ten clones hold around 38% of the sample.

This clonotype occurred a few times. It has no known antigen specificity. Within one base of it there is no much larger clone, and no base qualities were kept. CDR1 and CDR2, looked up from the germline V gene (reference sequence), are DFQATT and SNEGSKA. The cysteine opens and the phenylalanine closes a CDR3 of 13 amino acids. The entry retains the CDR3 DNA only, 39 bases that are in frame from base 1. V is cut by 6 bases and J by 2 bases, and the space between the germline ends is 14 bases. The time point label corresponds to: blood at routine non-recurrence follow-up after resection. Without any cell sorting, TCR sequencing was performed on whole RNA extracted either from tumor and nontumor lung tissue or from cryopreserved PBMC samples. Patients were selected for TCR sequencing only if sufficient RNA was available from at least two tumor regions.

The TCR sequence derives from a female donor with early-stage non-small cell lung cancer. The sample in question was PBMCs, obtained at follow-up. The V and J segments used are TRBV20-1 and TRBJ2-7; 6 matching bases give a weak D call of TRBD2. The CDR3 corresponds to CSAQEGPTYEQYF. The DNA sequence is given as TGCAGTGCGCAGGAGGGACCGACCTACGAGCAGTACTTC.